Listed below are T cell receptor beta chains from one sample, sequenced in a study of blood T cell repertoires in COVID-19. Profiled with immunoSEQ multiplex PCR; TCRdb holds only in-frame clones, not every one. This table holds 250,000 to 400,000 clones, roughly nine tenths found once. Sequencing input: peripheral blood. These receptors were taken from a woman in her twenties or thirties with COVID-19, enrolled during active disease. The CDR3 runs from the conserved cysteine through the conserved F or W. The order of the fields is J gene, V gene, D gene, clone size, CDR3 protein, CDR3 DNA. The D gene is left open where the match is weak. Clone sizes are given selectively: once, few, many, or a class where the clone is expanded.

TRBJ2-6,TRBV19,-,-,CAAREGANVLTF,TGTGCCGCGAGGGAAGGGGCCAACGTCCTGACTTTC
TRBJ1-1,TRBV2,TRBD1,-,CASSGTGAYTEAFF,TGTGCCAGCAGTGGTACAGGGGCATACACTGAAGCTTTCTTT
TRBJ2-1,TRBV3-1/TRBV3-2,-,-,CASSQWDKGNEQFF,TGTGCCAGCAGCCAGTGGGACAAGGGGAATGAGCAGTTCTTC
TRBJ1-2,TRBV29-1,TRBD1,-,CSARTGDYGYTF,TGCAGCGCCCGGACAGGGGATTATGGCTACACCTTC
TRBJ1-1,TRBV19,-,few,CASSRGPGQNTEAFF,TGTGCCAGTAGCAGAGGACCGGGACAGAACACTGAAGCTTTCTTT
TRBJ1-2,TRBV28,-,-,CASSLRQDGYTF,TGTGCCAGCAGTTTAAGGCAGGATGGCTACACCTTC
TRBJ1-6,TRBV5-1,-,-,CASSLVGDSPLHF,TGCGCCAGCAGCTTGGTCGGGGATTCACCCCTCCACTTT
TRBJ2-6,TRBV19,-,once,CASSITPSGANVLTF,TGTGCCAGTAGTATAACTCCCTCTGGGGCCAACGTCCTGACTTTC
TRBJ1-2,TRBV19,TRBD1,few,CASSTQGANYGYTF,TGTGCCAGTAGTACACAGGGGGCTAACTATGGCTACACCTTC
TRBJ1-5,TRBV6-2/TRBV6-3,TRBD1,few,CASSYSGEYRGYQPQHF,TGTGCCAGCAGTTACTCAGGGGAATACAGGGGGTATCAGCCCCAGCATTTT
TRBJ2-3,TRBV27,TRBD2,-,CASSPGLAGGPDTQYF,TGTGCCAGCAGTCCGGGACTAGCGGGAGGCCCAGATACGCAGTATTTT
TRBJ2-6,TRBV11-2,-,-,CASSTYRFSGANVLTF,TGTGCCAGCAGCACCTACAGGTTCTCTGGGGCCAACGTCCTGACTTTC
TRBJ1-3,TRBV15,-,few,CATSRGGPSSGNTIYF,TGTGCCACCAGCAGAGGGGGGCCGAGCTCTGGAAACACCATATATTTT
TRBJ1-3,TRBV24-1,-,-,CATSDSRSGNTIYF,TGTGCCACCAGTGATTCCAGGTCTGGAAACACCATATATTTT
TRBJ1-4,TRBV19,TRBD1,-,CASSIGTGGRTNEKLFF,TGTGCCAGTAGTATCGGGACAGGGGGTCGAACTAATGAAAAACTGTTTTTT
TRBJ2-7,TRBV6-1,-,-,CASSEEGLGSHEQYF,TGTGCCAGCAGTGAAGAGGGGTTAGGTAGCCACGAGCAGTACTTC
TRBJ1-1,TRBV7-9,TRBD1,few,CASSPSGTGGSNTEAFF,TGTGCCAGCAGCCCATCAGGGACAGGGGGTTCGAACACTGAAGCTTTCTTT
TRBJ2-2,TRBV3-1/TRBV3-2,TRBD2,-,CASSPDVLAGVTGELFF,TGTGCCAGCAGCCCAGACGTATTAGCGGGAGTTACCGGGGAGCTGTTTTTT